This TCR beta chain was obtained from a study of T cell responses to AZD1222 COVID-19 vaccine. Libraries were prepared by immunoSEQ multiplex PCR; TCRdb keeps only in-frame clonotypes and omits some of them. The repertoire has 120,000 to 150,000 clones, approximately 89% of them found once; the top ten carry 4.5% to 6.5%. Germline V gene data show CDR1 as MNHEY and CDR2 as SVGAGI. This CDR3 is built from 16 residues. The junction had 3 bases not matched to a gene; V was cut back by 4 bases and J by 1 base. The chain couples TRBV6-5 to TRBJ2-2, with 10 bases that match TRBD2. The material was peripheral blood, obtained on day 0 of AZD1222 vaccination. The receptor was isolated from an adult in good health. The DNA for the CDR3 is TGTGCCAGCAGTTCGGGACTAGCGAGGAACACCGGGGAGCTGTTTTTT. Amino acid sequence: CASSSGLARNTGELFF.